Presented here are 27 T cell receptor beta chains from one specimen sequenced in a study of T cells in Graves' hyperthyroidism and ophthalmopathy. Amplification of TCR beta CDR3 regions used RNA as the template. In the first-round RT-PCR of the TCR CDR3, the HTBI primer set was used. One entry per CDR3 protein results from TCRdb running MiXCR on the multiplex PCR reads. The repertoire has roughly 600,000 distinct CDR3 sequences, around 13% of them found once; the top ten carry under 15%. Sequencing was carried out using blood. The receptors here all came from a woman between 45 and 65 years old with Graves' ophthalmopathy.

This clonotype was recorded many times. The V call is TRBV9, the J call TRBJ2-7, with a weak D call TRBD1 (6 bases). The CDR3 spans 16 residues. The germline V gene has CDR1 SGDLS and CDR2 YYNGEE. Deletions cut 0 bases from V and 4 bases from J, with 17 bases between. The CDR3 region has the DNA TGTGCCAGCAGCGTAGGTCAGAGGGGGTTGCATTACGAGCAGTACTTC. Translated: CASSVGQRGLHYEQYF.

J is TRBJ2-5 and V is TRBV10-3, with 9 bases matching TRBD2. The CDR3 consists of 14 residues. CDR1 and CDR2 from the germline V gene are ENHRY and SYGVKD. V gave up 6 bases and J gave up 2 bases; unmatched junction bases: 4. The CDR3 DNA is TGTGCCATCAGAGGACTAGCGACACAAGAGACCCAGTACTTC. The encoded protein is CAIRGLATQETQYF.

This clonotype came up many times. The chain uses TRBV9 and TRBJ2-6, with D tentatively TRBD1 (6 bases). Germline CDR1 SGDLS, CDR2 YYNGEE. Between the trimmed V and J ends, which lost 4 bases and 4 bases, there was a span of 12 bases. The CDR3 spans 15 residues. CDR3 loop: CASSPQGVGANVLTF. The DNA for the CDR3 is TGTGCCAGCAGCCCACAGGGTGTGGGGGCCAACGTCCTGACTTTC.

This clonotype has ten or more counts. J is TRBJ2-1 and V is TRBV6-1; TRBD2 is a possible D gene (5 bases). Trimming took off 6 bases at V and 4 bases at J, with 13 bases between the two ends. Germline assignment: CDR1 MNHNS and CDR2 SASEGT. CDR3 length: 14 amino acids. The CDR3, as DNA: TGTGCCAGCAGCCCAACCGGGGAATACAATGAGCAGTTCTTC. Protein sequence: CASSPTGEYNEQFF.

The gene calls are TRBV27 and TRBJ2-2, with D possibly being TRBD2 (6 bases). V was clipped by 1 base and J by 3 bases, with 15 bases between them. The CDR3 covers 17 residues. Per the germline V gene, CDR1 is MNHEY and CDR2 is SMNVEV (reference sequence). The CDR3 region is CASSLFGDSDYTGELFF. The DNA for the CDR3 is TGTGCCAGCAGTTTATTTGGGGACTCGGACTACACCGGGGAGCTGTTTTTT.

This clonotype was recorded a few times. J is TRBJ1-5 and V is TRBV6-2 or TRBV6-3, with 7 nucleotides matching TRBD1. Germline V lookup: CDR1 MNHEY, CDR2 SVGEGT. The CDR3 is 14 amino acids. J lost 4 bases, V lost 2 bases, and 2 bases had no gene match. The CDR3 sequence is CASSYGTENQPQHF. DNA for the CDR3: TGTGCCAGCAGTTACGGGACAGAAAATCAGCCCCAGCATTTT.

The chain couples TRBV19 to TRBJ1-2, with D unclear. The CDR3 has 11 residues. Deletions cut 11 bases from V and 2 bases from J, with 9 bases between. Germline V CDR1 and CDR2: LNHDA, SQIVND (reference sequence). This CDR3 reads CAGRANYGYTF. The CDR3 nucleotides are TGTGCCGGCAGAGCCAACTATGGCTACACCTTC.

In its sample, this clonotype was seen a few times. V gene TRBV6-1 combines with J gene TRBJ2-1; TRBD1 aligns across 8 bases. V lost 3 bases and J lost 7; bases outside the gene matches: 8. Germline CDR1 and CDR2: MNHNS and SASEGT. The CDR3 runs 15 residues. CDR3 in DNA: TGTGCCAGCAGTGACGTGCAGGGGGCACTGAATGAGCAGTTCTTC. The encoded protein is CASSDVQGALNEQFF.

The V and J genes are TRBV20-1 and TRBJ2-3; 7 nucleotides agree with TRBD2. J gave up 3 bases and V 5 bases, and 8 bases lay outside the gene matches. This CDR3 spans 14 amino acids. The germline V gene has CDR1 DFQATT and CDR2 SNEGSKA (reference sequence). The CDR3: CSAVGGSMTDTQYF. The CDR3 DNA is TGCAGTGCTGTCGGCGGGAGTATGACAGATACGCAGTATTTT.

In its sample, this clonotype was seen many times. The chain carries TRBV11-1 and TRBJ1-1; TRBD1 might be the D (5 bases). V lost 2 bases and J lost 7, with 23 bases in between. Germline assignment: CDR1 SGHAT and CDR2 FQDESV (reference sequence). This CDR3 has 17 amino acids. CDR3 loop: CASSLYADQGAYIEAFF. Written as DNA, the CDR3 is TGTGCCAGCAGCTTATACGCGGACCAGGGAGCTTACATTGAAGCTTTCTTT. The full variable domain, completed using reference TRBV11-1 and TRBJ1-1, is EAEVAQSPRYKITEKSQAVAFWCDPISGHATLYWYRQILGQGPELLVQFQDESVVDDSQLPKDRFSAERLKGVDSTLKIQPAELGDSAMYLCASSLYADQGAYIEAFFGQGTRLTVV.

This clonotype has only a few counts. The chain uses TRBV10-3 and TRBJ1-4, with 7 bases that match TRBD1. This CDR3 comprises 15 residues. J gave up 8 bases and V 3 bases, and 9 bases lay outside the gene matches. Germline V gene lookup returns CDR1 ENHRY and CDR2 SYGVKD. CDR3 region: CAISDQNRGGEKLFF. As DNA, the CDR3 is TGTGCCATCAGTGACCAAAACAGGGGCGGCGAAAAACTGTTTTTT.

This clonotype was seen many times. This rearrangement joins TRBV2 to TRBJ1-5, with TRBD1 matching 7 bases. The germline gives CDR1 SNHLY, CDR2 FYNNEI. The CDR3 loop spans 16 amino acids. Trimming took 4 bases from V and 3 from J; bases not matched to a gene: 9. CDR3 amino acids: CASSVEGDRPNQPQHF. CDR3 nucleotides: TGTGCCAGCAGTGTAGAGGGGGACAGACCCAATCAGCCCCAGCATTTT.

This clonotype was observed at least ten times. The rearrangement links TRBV20-1 to TRBJ2-7; TRBD2 agrees at 9 bases. Germline trimming cut 0 bases from V and 5 bases from J; bases unmatched to any gene: 5. Germline V gene data show CDR1 as DFQATT and CDR2 as SNEGSKA (reference sequence). The CDR3 contains 14 residues. CDR3 residues: CSARDQSSGDEQYF. The CDR3 nucleotides are TGCAGTGCTAGAGATCAGTCTAGCGGGGACGAGCAGTACTTC.

This clonotype was counted only a few times. This chain joins TRBV7-9 and TRBJ2-7, with D perhaps TRBD1 (5 bases). Germline V gene data show CDR1 as SEHNR and CDR2 as FQNEAQ (reference sequence). The CDR3 consists of 15 residues. Deletions cut 3 bases from V and 5 bases from J, with 17 bases between. CDR3 DNA: TGTGCCAGCAGCTTTTTCCAGGGTGTATTAAACGAGCAGTACTTC. Translated, it gives CASSFFQGVLNEQYF.

This clonotype has just a few counts. The V and J genes are TRBV30 and TRBJ1-6; 7 bases map to TRBD1. This CDR3 has 13 residues. Germline CDR1 and CDR2: GTSNPN and SVGIG (reference sequence). Losses at the gene ends were 0 bases for V and 7 bases for J; bases not matched to a gene: 0. Written as DNA, the CDR3 is TGTGCCTGGAGTGTAGGGGGCAATTCACCCCTCCACTTT. It codes for CAWSVGGNSPLHF.

This clonotype was picked up many times. The rearrangement uses TRBV28 and TRBJ2-7, with 7 bases matching TRBD1. V trimming: 10 bases; J trimming: 1 base; junction bases outside the gene matches: 7. The length of the CDR3 is 13 residues. Germline values: CDR1 MDHEN, CDR2 SYDVKM. CDR3 loop: CATQQGTSYEQYF. The CDR3 DNA follows: TGTGCCACCCAACAGGGGACATCCTACGAGCAGTACTTC.

This clonotype has just a few counts. This chain links TRBV29-1 with TRBJ1-2; 7 nucleotides line up with TRBD1. The J segment lost 6 bases and the V segment lost 0 bases, leaving 10 bases of the junction unmatched. The CDR3 length is 15 residues. Germline CDR1 is SQVTM and CDR2 is ANQGSEA. Written as DNA, the CDR3 is TGCAGCGTTGAAGAAGGAGGGCGAGGGGGCCATGGCTACACCTTC. This encodes CSVEEGGRGGHGYTF.

The chain uses TRBV18 and TRBJ2-2; TRBD2 matches 10 bases. The V and J ends lost 3 bases and 2 bases, in that order; junction bases with no gene match: 3. The germline CDR1 and CDR2 sequences are KGHSH and LQKENI. The CDR3 is 16 amino acids. The DNA for the CDR3 is TGTGCCAGCTCACCGGTAGCGGGAGGAAACACCGGGGAGCTGTTTTTT. Amino acids: CASSPVAGGNTGELFF.

Ten or more counts support this clonotype. This chain uses TRBV11-2 with TRBJ1-1; TRBD1 might be the D (5 bases). Per the germline V gene, CDR1 is SGHAT and CDR2 is FQNNGV. With 3 bases removed from V and 6 bases from J, the gap between germline ends came to 20 bases. The CDR3 covers 16 residues. CDR3 residues: CASSFLRRGDRAEAFF. Written as DNA, the CDR3 is TGTGCCAGCAGCTTCCTCCGTCGGGGGGATAGGGCTGAAGCTTTCTTT.

This clonotype appeared many times. The chain joins TRBV6-2 or TRBV6-3 to TRBJ2-7, with TRBD2 matching 11 bases. The junction had 9 bases not matched to a gene; V was cut back by 6 bases and J by 5 bases. This CDR3 is built from 15 residues. From germline, CDR1 is MNHEY and CDR2 SVGEGT. The CDR3 DNA sequence: TGTGCCAGCAGCTTGACTAGCGGGAATTTTAACGAGCAGTACTTC. The encoded protein is CASSLTSGNFNEQYF.

Many counts were recorded for this clonotype. The chain carries TRBV18 and TRBJ2-1; D not certain. Germline V CDR1 and CDR2: KGHSH, LQKENI. The CDR3 is 14 amino acids. Trimming pared 2 bases from V and 8 bases from J, leaving 13 bases between. This chain's CDR3 is CASSPGDKNDEQFF. CDR3 DNA sequence: TGTGCCAGCTCACCAGGCGACAAGAATGATGAGCAGTTCTTC. Full variable domain (missing parts from reference TRBV18 and TRBJ2-1): NAGVMQNPRHLVRRRGQEARLRCSPMKGHSHVYWYRQLPEEGLKFMVYLQKENIIDESGMPKERFSAEFPKEGPSILRIQQVVRGDSAAYFCASSPGDKNDEQFFGPGTRLTVL.

The chain links TRBV20-1 to TRBJ2-7; D perhaps matches TRBD2 (5 bases). CDR1 is DFQATT and CDR2 is SNEGSKA in the germline V gene (reference sequence). The V end lost 1 base, the J end lost 3 bases, and 13 bases lay between the germline ends. This CDR3 has 14 residues. CDR3 coding DNA: TGCAGTGCTAGAGTATGGGGAGCGGACTACGAGCAGTACTTC. Translated, it gives CSARVWGADYEQYF.

This clonotype was recorded at least ten times. This chain joins TRBV27 and TRBJ2-1; 8 nucleotides align to TRBD1. The V gene's germline CDR1 is MNHEY and CDR2 SMNVEV (reference sequence). CDR3 length: 14 amino acids. V lost 5 bases and J lost 4; bases outside the gene matches: 4. This CDR3 is CASSPRTGYNEQFF. CDR3 nucleotides: TGTGCCAGCAGTCCGCGGACAGGGTACAATGAGCAGTTCTTC.

V usage is TRBV7-3 and J usage is TRBJ2-1; 7 bases align to TRBD1. Germline CDR1 and CDR2: SGHTA and FQGTGA. V lost 5 bases, J lost 7 bases, and 8 bases stayed unmatched. The CDR3 has 14 amino acids. CDR3 nucleotide sequence: TGTGCCAGCAGCCCACCGGGACAGTTAAATGAGCAGTTCTTC. Translation: CASSPPGQLNEQFF.

The chain recombines TRBV9 with TRBJ2-7, with 8 bases aligning to TRBD2. CDR3 length equals 16 residues. CDR1 is SGDLS, CDR2 YYNGEE, per germline. V shed 0 bases, J shed 2 bases, and the junction held 7 bases outside the gene matches. The CDR3 loop reads CASSVGGTSAAYEQYF. The DNA of the CDR3 is TGTGCCAGCAGCGTAGGGGGGACTAGTGCTGCCTACGAGCAGTACTTC.

This clonotype was seen repeatedly, ten times or more. This chain connects TRBV7-2 to TRBJ1-3; D is unresolved. This CDR3 spans 15 amino acids. Per germline, CDR1 SGHTA and CDR2 FQGNSA. V lost 3 bases, J lost 0 bases, and 9 bases lay in between. CDR3 sequence: CASSLYVSSGNTIYF. DNA for the CDR3: TGTGCCAGCAGCTTGTACGTCAGCTCTGGAAACACCATATATTTT.

J is TRBJ2-1 and V is TRBV15; 10 positions match TRBD2. The junction had 9 bases not matched to a gene; V was cut back by 8 bases and J by 5 bases. This CDR3 contains 15 residues. CDR1 and CDR2 from the germline V gene are LNHNV and YYDKDF (reference sequence). In nucleotides, the CDR3 is TGTGCCACCTTCAACCTAGCGGGAGTCCACAATGAGCAGTTCTTC. Residues: CATFNLAGVHNEQFF.